The text below deals with one T cell receptor beta chain. Its specific antigen is unknown. Nothing much larger sits one base from this clone, and base qualities are not available. This specimen belongs to a study of T-cell reconstitution after alpha-beta-depleted transplantation in children (dated by TCRdb to between 2015 and 2016). Background for the entire study: The study quantitatively tracked T-cell immune reconstitution after TCRalphabeta/CD19-depleted allogeneic hematopoietic cell transplantation in children using TCR repertoire profiling.

To prepare the library, PCR was applied. Sequencer: Illumina HiSeq 2500. Molecular barcoding was employed in the preparation of TCR libraries, with unique molecular identifiers being used to normalize TCRbeta repertoire quantification. TCRdb itself trimmed the public reads at Q25 with fastp, ran MiXCR and retained productive beta chains. Each CDR3 protein gets just one entry, which takes the most common genes and DNA from the rows behind it. The sample table holds about 830,000 distinct CDR3 sequences, of which approximately 15% were seen once. Clones ranked in the top ten supply about 4.6% of the sample. Relative to germline, V is 4 bases shorter and J is 9 bases shorter, with 12 bases between their ends. The CDR3, cysteine through phenylalanine, is 13 amino acids long. Just CDR3 DNA is preserved here, 39 bases in frame from base 1. From a lookup of the germline V gene, CDR1 and CDR2 are KGHDR and SFDVKD.

The sample's treatment or condition label, decoded: allogeneic hematopoietic cell transplantation with graft depleted of TCRalphabeta T cells and CD19 B cells. The transplant recipients were children given TCRalphabeta/CD19-depleted allogeneic hematopoietic cell grafts. What the study reported, not specific to this receptor: About two months after transplant, the apparently early recovery of alphabetaT-cell counts reportedly depended on just several hundred clones that had expanded rapidly and came from non-depleted graft cells. Hyperexpanded clone frequencies declined over subsequent months; after one year, T-cell counts and TCRbeta diversity were mostly attributed to newly produced T cells. In some patients, high TCRbeta diversity at day 60 was attributed to recipient T cells and intrathymic progenitors that had survived conditioning.

The sequenced sample was PBMCs, mostly from graft donor cells, obtained 360 days after TCRalphabeta/CD19-depleted stem cell transplant. This clonotype was sampled from a male patient between 10 and 17 years old who had a stem cell transplant for acute lymphoblastic leukemia, so the T cells may come from the graft donor. The V and J genes are TRBV24-1 and TRBJ2-4, and TRBD2 may be the D gene, going by 5 matching bases. The DNA sequence reads TGTGCCACCAGTGAGGGAGACCCAGGCATTCAGTACTTC. Translated, this gives CATSEGDPGIQYF.